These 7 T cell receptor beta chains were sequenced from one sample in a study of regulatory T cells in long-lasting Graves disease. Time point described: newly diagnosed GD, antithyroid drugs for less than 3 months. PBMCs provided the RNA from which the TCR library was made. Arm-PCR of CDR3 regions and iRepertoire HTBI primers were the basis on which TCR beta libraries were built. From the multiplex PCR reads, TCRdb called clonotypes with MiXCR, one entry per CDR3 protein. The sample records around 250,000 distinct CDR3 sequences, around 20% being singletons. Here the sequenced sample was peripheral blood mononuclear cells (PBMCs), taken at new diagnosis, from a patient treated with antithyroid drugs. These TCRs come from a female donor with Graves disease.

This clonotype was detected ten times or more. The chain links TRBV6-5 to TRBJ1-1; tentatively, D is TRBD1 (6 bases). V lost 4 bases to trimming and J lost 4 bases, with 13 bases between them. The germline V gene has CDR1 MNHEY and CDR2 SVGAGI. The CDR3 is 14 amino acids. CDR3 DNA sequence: TGTGCCAGCAGTTCCCCCCGCAGGGGCACTGAAGCTTTCTTT. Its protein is CASSSPRRGTEAFF.

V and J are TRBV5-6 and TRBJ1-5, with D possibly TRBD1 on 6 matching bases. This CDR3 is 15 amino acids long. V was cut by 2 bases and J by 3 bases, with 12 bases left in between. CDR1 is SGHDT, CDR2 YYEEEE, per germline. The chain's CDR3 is CASSFEGGPNQPQHF. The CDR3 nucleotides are TGTGCCAGCAGCTTCGAGGGGGGACCCAATCAGCCCCAGCATTTT.

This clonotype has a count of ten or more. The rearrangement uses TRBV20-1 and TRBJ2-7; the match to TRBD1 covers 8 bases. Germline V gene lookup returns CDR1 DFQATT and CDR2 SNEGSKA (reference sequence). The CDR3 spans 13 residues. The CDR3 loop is CSWQETGAYEQYF. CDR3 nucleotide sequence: TGCAGCTGGCAAGAGACAGGGGCCTACGAGCAGTACTTC.

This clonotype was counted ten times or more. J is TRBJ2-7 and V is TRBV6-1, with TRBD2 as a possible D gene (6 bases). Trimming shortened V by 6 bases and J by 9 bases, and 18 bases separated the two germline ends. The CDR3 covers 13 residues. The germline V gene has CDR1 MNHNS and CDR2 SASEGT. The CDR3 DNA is TGTGCCAGCAGGCCAGGGAGGCATGGGGGGCAGTACTTC. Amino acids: CASRPGRHGGQYF.

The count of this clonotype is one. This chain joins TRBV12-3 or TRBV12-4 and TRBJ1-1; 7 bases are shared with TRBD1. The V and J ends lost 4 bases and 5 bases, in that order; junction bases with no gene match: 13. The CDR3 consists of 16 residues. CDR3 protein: CASSSPRGGGATEAFF. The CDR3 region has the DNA TGTGCCAGCAGTTCCCCCAGGGGGGGGGGGGCGACTGAAGCTTTCTTT.

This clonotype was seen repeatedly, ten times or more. DNA for the CDR3: TGTGCCAGCAGTTTATTAGGGGACAGGGGATACACTGAAGCTTTCTTT. Its protein is CASSLLGDRGYTEAFF. The chain is built from TRBV12-3 or TRBV12-4 and TRBJ1-1, with 10 positions matching TRBD1. Losses at the gene ends were 2 bases for V and 3 bases for J; bases not matched to a gene: 6. This CDR3 region has 16 residues.

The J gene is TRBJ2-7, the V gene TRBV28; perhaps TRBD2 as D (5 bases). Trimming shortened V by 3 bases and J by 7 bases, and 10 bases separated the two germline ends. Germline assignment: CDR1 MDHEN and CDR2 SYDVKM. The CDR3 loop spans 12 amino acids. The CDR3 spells CASSFPGGEQYF. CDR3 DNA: TGTGCCAGCAGTTTTCCGGGCGGGGAGCAGTACTTC.